Shown below are 29 T cell receptor beta chains from a single sample sequenced in a study of OX40 agonist ivuxolimab in advanced cancers. The receptor library was made with the immunoSEQ multiplex PCR assay. Not all clones reach the TCRdb copy of this immuneACCESS table, which keeps in-frame sequences only. Checked studies attribute under half of the gap to unresolved V genes and leave the rest unexplained. The sample table records 32,000 or so clones; roughly 76% of these occur just once. About 19% of the sample goes to the ten largest clones. The source material was CD4+ or CD8+ T cells sorted from blood, sampled in a trial of the OX40 agonist ivuxolimab. These receptors came from an adult with an advanced solid tumor such as melanoma, head and neck, liver or kidney cancer.

The chain has TRBV19 and TRBJ2-1, with a tentative D call TRBD1 (6 bases). Trimming removed 7 bases at V and 0 bases at J, with 13 bases between. Germline V gene data show CDR1 as LNHDA and CDR2 as SQIVND (reference sequence). This CDR3 comprises 15 residues. CDR3 amino acids: CASKRQAFSYNEQFF. The CDR3 DNA reads as TGTGCCAGTAAGCGACAGGCCTTCTCCTACAATGAGCAGTTCTTC.

The rearrangement joins TRBV6-5 to TRBJ1-6; weak D call: TRBD1 (6 bases). The CDR3 is 15 amino acids. Trimming took off 7 bases at V and 6 bases at J, with 16 bases between the two ends. CDR1 MNHEY and CDR2 SVGAGI come from the germline V gene. The CDR3 loop reads CASKAGVRGNSPLHF. In DNA form, the CDR3 reads TGTGCCAGCAAGGCAGGGGTAAGGGGTAATTCACCCCTCCACTTT.

The genes are TRBV25-1 and TRBJ2-5, with D perhaps TRBD1 or TRBD2 (5 bases each). TRBJ2-7 explains the end of the DNA better; the J call may be wrong. The CDR3 is 11 amino acids. CDR1 is MGHDK, CDR2 SYGVNS, per germline. For the CDR3, the DNA is TGTGCCAGCAGTGAGGGACCCGAGCAGTACTTC. Translated: CASSEGPEQYF.

The V gene is TRBV18, the J gene TRBJ1-4; no clear D gene. CDR3 length: 14 amino acids. Germline V gene data show CDR1 as KGHSH and CDR2 as LQKENI. With 2 bases removed from V and 0 bases from J, the gap between germline ends came to 4 bases. CDR3 region: CASSPGTTNEKLFF. In DNA form, the CDR3 reads TGTGCCAGCTCACCAGGGACAACTAATGAAAAACTGTTTTTT.

This chain uses TRBV9 with TRBJ1-5; perhaps TRBD1 as D (5 bases). The V end lost 0 bases, the J end lost 2 bases, and 6 bases lay between the germline ends. This CDR3 contains 14 residues. Germline values: CDR1 SGDLS, CDR2 YYNGEE. The CDR3 sequence is CASSVGGGNQPQHF. The CDR3 DNA reads as TGTGCCAGCAGCGTAGGGGGGGGCAATCAGCCCCAGCATTTT.

The chain employs TRBV28 and TRBJ2-6; TRBD1 matches at 9 bases. The CDR3 extends over 17 amino acids. Trimming cost V 8 bases and J 2 bases; bases outside gene matches: 10. Germline CDR1 reads MDHEN; CDR2 reads SYDVKM. The chain's CDR3 is CASAPDRGGPGANVLTF. Written as DNA, the CDR3 is TGTGCCAGCGCCCCAGACAGGGGGGGACCTGGGGCCAACGTCCTGACTTTC.

In regard to this clone: It is unclear where the CDR3 begins or ends on the DNA, so no DNA is shown, and the CDR3 is as TCRdb lists it. The chain has TRBV19 and TRBJ2-7; the table's D call TRBD2 went unverified against the DNA. Germline V gene sequence: CDR1 LNHDA, CDR2 SQIVND (reference sequence). The CDR3 comprises 14 residues, both ends counted. The CDR3 sequence is CASTSGGFIDEQYF.

The rearrangement joins TRBV6-1 to TRBJ1-6; D perhaps matches TRBD1 (5 bases). CDR1 MNHNS and CDR2 SASEGT come from the germline V gene. The length of the CDR3 is 16 residues. V lost 4 bases, J lost 0 bases, and 10 bases lay in between. In nucleotides, the CDR3 is TGTGCCAGCAGTGTTCAGGGAAGCTCCTATAATTCACCCCTCCACTTT. Translated, it gives CASSVQGSSYNSPLHF.

This chain connects TRBV28 to TRBJ1-4; the D is unclear. The CDR3 is 11 amino acids. The V end lost 6 bases, the J end lost 6 bases, and 5 bases lay between the germline ends. Germline CDR1 is MDHEN and CDR2 is SYDVKM. DNA for the CDR3: TGTGCCAGCAGAGAGGATGAAAAACTGTTTTTT. It yields the protein CASREDEKLFF.

This sequence joins TRBV9 and TRBJ2-2; 11 nucleotides match TRBD2. The length of the CDR3 is 18 residues. Per the germline V gene, CDR1 is SGDLS and CDR2 is YYNGEE. V gave up 1 base and J gave up 5 bases; unmatched junction bases: 10. This chain's CDR3 is CASSVTRLAGGVTGELFF. The CDR3 nucleotides read TGTGCCAGCAGCGTAACTCGGCTAGCGGGAGGAGTAACCGGGGAGCTGTTTTTT.

The table lists this clone with a count of one. The junction does not match germline at one end; this may be a read error. This chain links TRBV7-9 with TRBJ1-2, with TRBD1 as a possible D gene (6 bases). Germline values: CDR1 SEHNR, CDR2 FQNEAQ (reference sequence). The CDR3 runs 13 residues. This CDR3 is CASSQEGGFGSSF. Written as DNA, the CDR3 is TGTGCCAGCAGCCAGGAAGGGGGATTCGGCTCCTCCTTC.

The sample holds one count of this clone. V and J are TRBV7-9 and TRBJ2-5, with 8 positions matching TRBD2. J gave up 1 base and V 2 bases, and 3 bases lay outside the gene matches. The CDR3 contains 15 residues. The germline V gene has CDR1 SEHNR and CDR2 FQNEAQ (reference sequence). The CDR3 DNA is TGTGCCAGCAGCTTATGGCGGGGGGCCCAAGAGACCCAGTACTTC. Protein sequence: CASSLWRGAQETQYF.

J is TRBJ2-2 and V is TRBV29-1, with D tentatively TRBD2 (6 bases). The CDR3 consists of 14 residues. Looked up from germline, CDR1 is SQVTM and CDR2 is ANQGSEA. The V end lost 7 bases, the J end lost 0 bases, and 12 bases lay between the germline ends. In nucleotides, the CDR3 is TGCAGCGCCTCCGGGGGAACGAACACCGGGGAGCTGTTTTTT. This codes for CSASGGTNTGELFF.

This chain joins TRBV27 and TRBJ1-2; D unresolved. Trimming took 5 bases from V and 4 from J, leaving 17 bases between them. The CDR3 contains 15 residues. Germline V CDR1 and CDR2: MNHEY, SMNVEV (reference sequence). The DNA of the CDR3 is TGTGCCAGCAGTCTACTACAGTTCCCCCCCTATGGCTACACCTTC. It specifies CASSLLQFPPYGYTF.

V and J are TRBV2 and TRBJ1-2, with 7 bases fitting TRBD1. V lost 5 bases and J lost 4; bases outside the gene matches: 7. This CDR3 has 14 residues. CDR1 and CDR2 from the germline V gene are SNHLY and FYNNEI. CDR3 sequence reads: CASSSFTGVYGYTF. CDR3 coding DNA: TGTGCCAGCAGTAGTTTTACAGGGGTCTATGGCTACACCTTC.

J is TRBJ2-7 and V is TRBV20-1; D gene unclear. V lost 1 base and J lost 6, with 4 bases in between. The CDR3 consists of 10 residues. Looked up from germline, CDR1 is DFQATT and CDR2 is SNEGSKA (reference sequence). CDR3 protein: CSARGLEQYF. The DNA of the CDR3 is TGCAGTGCTAGAGGCCTCGAGCAGTACTTC.

This clone was observed once. The chain recombines TRBV7-2 with TRBJ2-7; maybe TRBD1 (5 bases). This CDR3 region has 16 residues. Trimming cost V 5 bases and J 1 base, with 18 bases left between them. Germline V gene sequence: CDR1 SGHTA, CDR2 FQGNSA. The CDR3 coding sequence is TGTGCCAGCAGCCAAGATGAGGACACACTTTCCTACGAGCAGTACTTC. Translation gives CASSQDEDTLSYEQYF.

V is TRBV19 and J is TRBJ2-1; 10 bases align to TRBD2. This CDR3 has 15 residues. After removal of 5 bases from V and 9 bases from J, the junction contained 10 bases not matched to a gene. Germline loops: CDR1 LNHDA, CDR2 SQIVND (reference sequence). The CDR3: CASSVSSSGRGEQFF. The CDR3 DNA is TGTGCCAGTAGTGTCTCATCTAGCGGGAGAGGTGAGCAGTTCTTC. Full variable domain (rest looked up from reference TRBV19 and TRBJ2-1): DGGITQSPKYLFRKEGQNVTLSCEQNLNHDAMYWYRQDPGQGLRLIYYSQIVNDFQKGDIAEGYSVSREKKESFPLTVTSAQKNPTAFYLCASSVSSSGRGEQFFGPGTRLTVL.

V and J are TRBV4-3 and TRBJ1-2; maybe TRBD1 (6 bases). CDR3 length equals 15 residues. Per the germline V gene, CDR1 is LGHNA and CDR2 is YSLEER. V was cut by 3 bases and J by 8 bases, with 19 bases left in between. The CDR3 reads CASSQEGRGARGYTF. The CDR3 DNA is TGCGCCAGCAGCCAGGAGGGCAGGGGCGCCCGGGGCTACACCTTC.

A few counts support this clone. This chain uses TRBV7-6 with TRBJ2-5; no firm D call. CDR1 is SGHVS, CDR2 FNYEAQ, per germline. CDR3 length: 12 residues. V lost 5 bases and J 5 bases, leaving 9 bases between the germline ends. The CDR3 spells CASSAARETQYF. DNA of the CDR3: TGTGCCAGCAGCGCCGCCCGGGAGACCCAGTACTTC.

The chain employs TRBV27 and TRBJ1-4; D gene uncertain. The ends were cut back, 5 bases at V and 11 bases at J, with 15 bases in the middle. The CDR3 has 13 amino acids. CDR1 MNHEY and CDR2 SMNVEV come from the germline V gene (reference sequence). CDR3 amino acids: CASSPRSGEKLFF. The CDR3 DNA sequence: TGTGCCAGCAGTCCGCGATCTGGGGAGAAACTGTTTTTT.

The chain employs TRBV11-2 and TRBJ2-7, with 11 bases fitting TRBD2. Losses at the gene ends were 5 bases for V and 2 bases for J; bases not matched to a gene: 5. CDR1 is SGHAT, CDR2 FQNNGV, per germline. The CDR3 is 15 residues long. The CDR3 DNA is TGTGCCAGCAGCCAGGGACTAGCGGAAGCCTACGAGCAGTACTTC. Its protein is CASSQGLAEAYEQYF.

The gene calls are TRBV5-6 and TRBJ2-5, with TRBD2 identical over 9 bases. The germline V gene encodes CDR1 SGHDT and CDR2 YYEEEE. Trimming at V came to 4 bases and at J to 4 bases, leaving 5 bases not matched to a gene. The CDR3 is made up of 14 amino acids. For the CDR3, the DNA is TGTGCCAGCAGCCAGGGACTAGCAAGAGAGACCCAGTACTTC. This codes for CASSQGLARETQYF.

The chain combines TRBV27 with TRBJ2-7; TRBD1 aligns across 8 bases. Germline V gene data show CDR1 as MNHEY and CDR2 as SMNVEV (reference sequence). The CDR3 is 13 residues long. The V gene end was trimmed by 3 bases and the J gene end by 7 bases; junction bases not matched to a gene: 5. CDR3 in DNA: TGTGCCAGCAGTTTGACAGGGGTAAAAGAGCAGTACTTC. This translates into CASSLTGVKEQYF.

The chain joins TRBV10-2 to TRBJ2-5, with 12 nucleotides matching TRBD2. The CDR3 is 15 residues long. The J segment lost 6 bases and the V segment lost 7 bases, leaving 9 bases of the junction unmatched. Germline V CDR1 and CDR2: WSHSY, SAAADI. CDR3: CASTPTSGRGKTQYF. The CDR3 bases are TGCGCCAGCACCCCGACTAGCGGGAGAGGAAAGACCCAGTACTTC.

The chain is built from TRBV7-3 and TRBJ2-1, with D perhaps matching TRBD2 (6 bases). CDR1 and CDR2 (germline): SGHTA, FQGTGA. V lost 3 bases and J 6 bases, leaving 12 bases between the germline ends. This CDR3 has 14 amino acids. This chain's CDR3 is CASSLVAGPNEQFF. Written as DNA, the CDR3 is TGTGCCAGCAGCTTGGTTGCGGGGCCCAATGAGCAGTTCTTC.

The chain recombines TRBV5-1 with TRBJ1-4; D remains unclear. The CDR3 has 14 amino acids. V lost 0 bases to trimming and J lost 2 bases, with 5 bases between them. Germline CDR1 reads SGHRS; CDR2 reads YFSETQ. The CDR3 region is CASSLAGTNEKLFF. As DNA, the CDR3 is TGCGCCAGCAGCTTGGCCGGGACTAATGAAAAACTGTTTTTT.

The chain employs TRBV27 and TRBJ2-3; perhaps TRBD2 as D (6 bases). V lost 7 bases and J lost 2, with 7 bases in between. There are 12 residues in the CDR3. From germline, CDR1 is MNHEY and CDR2 SMNVEV (reference sequence). CDR3 DNA: TGTGCCAGCACTAGCGCCACAGATACGCAGTATTTT. This sequence encodes CASTSATDTQYF.

The gene calls are TRBV5-1 and TRBJ2-5; 11 bases match TRBD2. J was trimmed by 2 bases and V by 4 bases; bases with no gene match: 7. The V gene's germline CDR1 is SGHRS and CDR2 YFSETQ. CDR3 length equals 16 residues. The CDR3 nucleotides are TGCGCCAGCAGCCCTCTAGCGGGGGGCCAACAAGAGACCCAGTACTTC. Translation: CASSPLAGGQQETQYF.